Shown below are 25 T cell receptor beta chains from a single sample sequenced in a study of OX40 agonist ivuxolimab in advanced cancers. Receptors were amplified or captured by the immunoSEQ multiplex PCR assay. This is the immuneACCESS table as TCRdb keeps it, with only in-frame sequences that have V and J called. A part of the clones is gone; compared with another copy, unresolved V genes explain less than half, and the rest is unexplained. The sample table lists about 6,700 clones, 94% of them with a count of one. About an eighth of the sample belongs to the ten largest clones. Sequencing was performed on CD4+ or CD8+ T cells sorted from blood, taken in a trial of the OX40 agonist ivuxolimab. All receptors derive from an adult with an advanced solid tumor such as melanoma, head and neck, liver or kidney cancer.

Comment on this clone: Germline is not matched at one junction end, which may reflect a read error. The chain uses TRBV5-1 and TRBJ2-7, with TRBD1 matching over 7 bases. CDR3 length: 15 residues. Germline-derived CDR1 and CDR2 are SGHRS and YFSETQ. The CDR3 sequence: CASSLDRGSSYERYF. The CDR3, as DNA: TGCGCCAGCAGCTTGGACAGGGGCAGCTCCTACGAGCGGTACTTC.

V and J are TRBV28 and TRBJ2-2, with D perhaps matching TRBD1 or TRBD2 (6 bases each). V gave up 2 bases and J gave up 9 bases, with 16 bases separating them. The germline V gene has CDR1 MDHEN and CDR2 SYDVKM. This CDR3 region has 15 residues. CDR3 nucleotides: TGTGCCAGCAGTTTAAGGGGGGCAGGCGCCAGGGAGCTGTTTTTT. Its translation is CASSLRGAGARELFF.

The chain links TRBV5-1 to TRBJ1-2; D uncertain. CDR1 is SGHRS, CDR2 YFSETQ, per germline. The CDR3 consists of 10 residues. The ends were cut back, 10 bases at V and 6 bases at J, with 10 bases in the middle. CDR3 DNA: TGCGCCCGATTGGACCATGGCTACACCTTC. The encoded protein is CARLDHGYTF. Full variable domain (outside the CDR3, taken from reference TRBV5-1 and TRBJ1-2): KAGVTQTPRYLIKTRGQQVTLSCSPISGHRSVSWYQQTPGQGLQFLFEYFSETQRNKGNFPGRFSGRQFSNSRSEMNVSTLELGDSALYLCARLDHGYTFGSGTRLTVV.

This clone was seen a single time. The gene calls are TRBV2 and TRBJ2-6; no clear D gene. V shed 5 bases and J shed 0 bases, with 11 bases lying between them. The CDR3 loop spans 16 amino acids. CDR1 and CDR2 from the germline V gene are SNHLY and FYNNEI. The CDR3 DNA reads as TGTGCCAGCAGTCCCGCCACCTACTCTGGGGCCAACGTCCTGACTTTC. As protein: CASSPATYSGANVLTF.

This clone was seen once. The chain carries TRBV5-1 and TRBJ2-7, with D possibly matching TRBD1 (5 bases). Germline V gene lookup returns CDR1 SGHRS and CDR2 YFSETQ. V lost 0 bases, J lost 4 bases, and 8 bases lay in between. The CDR3 runs 13 residues. The CDR3 protein is CASSLAQGYEQYF. The CDR3 region has the DNA TGCGCCAGCAGCTTGGCCCAGGGTTACGAGCAGTACTTC.

The chain links TRBV11-2 to TRBJ1-1; no definite D call. V was cut by 5 bases and J by 0 bases, with 7 bases left in between. CDR3 length: 13 amino acids. The germline V gene encodes CDR1 SGHAT and CDR2 FQNNGV. The CDR3 DNA sequence: TGTGCCAGCAGCATTAGATTGAACACTGAAGCTTTCTTT. It yields the protein CASSIRLNTEAFF. Variable domain in full (rest from reference TRBV11-2 and TRBJ1-1): EAGVAQSPRYKIIEKRQSVAFWCNPISGHATLYWYQQILGQGPKLLIQFQNNGVVDDSQLPKDRFSAERLKGVDSTLKIQPAKLEDSAVYLCASSIRLNTEAFFGQGTRLTVV.

The rearrangement joins TRBV12-5 to TRBJ2-7; D gene unclear. CDR3 length equals 12 residues. Germline assignment: CDR1 LGHNT and CDR2 FRNRAP. Trimming pared 8 bases from V and 7 bases from J, leaving 15 bases between. CDR3 sequence (DNA): TGTGCTAGTAAGGGAAGGACCCAGGAGCAGTACTTC. Translating gives CASKGRTQEQYF.

This clone was picked up a small number of times. The J gene is TRBJ2-2, the V gene TRBV5-1; no firm D call. The CDR3 is made up of 16 amino acids. Germline CDR1 SGHRS, CDR2 YFSETQ. Trimming took 3 bases from V and 2 from J, leaving 14 bases between them. The CDR3 DNA reads TGCGCCAGCAGCTCCGGTCTAGGGTTAAACACCGGGGAGCTGTTTTTT. The encoded protein is CASSSGLGLNTGELFF.

The chain recombines TRBV5-1 with TRBJ1-5, with 7 bases that match TRBD1. V was pared by 5 bases and J by 0 bases, with 5 bases of the junction left unmatched. Per germline, CDR1 SGHRS and CDR2 YFSETQ. The CDR3 spans 15 residues. The CDR3 loop is CASSRTGDSNQPQHF. For the CDR3, the DNA is TGCGCCAGCAGTAGAACAGGGGATAGCAATCAGCCCCAGCATTTT. The full variable domain, completed using reference TRBV5-1 and TRBJ1-5, is KAGVTQTPRYLIKTRGQQVTLSCSPISGHRSVSWYQQTPGQGLQFLFEYFSETQRNKGNFPGRFSGRQFSNSRSEMNVSTLELGDSALYLCASSRTGDSNQPQHFGDGTRLSIL.

This chain connects TRBV4-1 to TRBJ2-2, with D perhaps TRBD2 (5 bases). The CDR3 is made up of 13 amino acids. Germline CDR1 and CDR2: MGHRA and YSYEKL. Trimming left V 4 bases short and J 7 bases short, with 10 bases between. CDR3 DNA: TGCGCCAGCAGCCCGCGGGTTCACGGGGAGCTGTTTTTT. Translated: CASSPRVHGELFF.

For the CDR3, the DNA is TGTGCCAGCAGGGGAGGGAGTAATGAGCAGTTCTTC. Translation: CASRGGSNEQFF. The chain combines TRBV6-4 with TRBJ2-1; 7 bases are shared with TRBD2. With V trimmed by 6 bases and J by 7 bases, 3 bases remained unmatched. Germline V gives CDR1 MRHNA, CDR2 SNTAGT. This CDR3 has 12 amino acids.

This clone came up once. The J gene is TRBJ2-5, the V gene TRBV5-1, with TRBD1 identical over 8 bases. The V gene's germline CDR1 is SGHRS and CDR2 YFSETQ. The CDR3 has 14 amino acids. Trimming at V came to 3 bases and at J to 1 base, leaving 2 bases not matched to a gene. In DNA form, the CDR3 reads TGCGCCAGCAGCTCGGGGACAGGCCAAGAGACCCAGTACTTC. Its protein is CASSSGTGQETQYF.

J is TRBJ1-5 and V is TRBV30; 7 nucleotides agree with TRBD1. The CDR3 is 16 residues long. V shed 0 bases and J 1 base; nucleotides not matched to a gene: 6. CDR1 GTSNPN and CDR2 SVGIG come from the germline V gene (reference sequence). CDR3 coding DNA: TGTGCCTGGAGTGTCGAGACAGGGAGAAGCAATCAGCCCCAGCATTTT. Translated: CAWSVETGRSNQPQHF.

V usage is TRBV5-1 and J usage is TRBJ2-2, with a tentative D call TRBD1 (5 bases). Germline values: CDR1 SGHRS, CDR2 YFSETQ. V shed 1 base and J shed 7 bases, with 14 bases lying between them. CDR3 length: 15 amino acids. For the CDR3, the DNA is TGCGCCAGCAGCTTGTGGCAGGGAAAGAGCGGGGAGCTGTTTTTT. This codes for CASSLWQGKSGELFF.

The V gene is TRBV9, the J gene TRBJ2-5, with 8 bases matching TRBD1. TRBJ2-7 explains the end of the DNA better; the J call may be wrong. The CDR3 sequence is 16 residues long. Germline lookup yields CDR1 SGDLS and CDR2 YYNGEE. The DNA for the CDR3 is TGTGCCAGCAGCGTAGCCCCAGGGGGCCTCGGCTACGAGCAGTACTTC. Translated: CASSVAPGGLGYEQYF.

This clone has only one observation. The V gene is TRBV9, the J gene TRBJ1-2; D remains ambiguous. Germline values: CDR1 SGDLS, CDR2 YYNGEE. This CDR3 is 14 amino acids long. The V and J ends lost 6 bases and 2 bases respectively, with 14 bases between them. The CDR3 protein is CASTPMGENYGYTF. CDR3 DNA sequence: TGTGCCAGCACCCCCATGGGAGAAAACTATGGCTACACCTTC.

The V and J genes are TRBV6-5 and TRBJ2-7; TRBD2 aligns across 7 bases. This CDR3 contains 14 residues. The V segment lost 2 bases and the J segment 3 bases; nucleotides outside the gene matches: 4. CDR1 and CDR2 from the germline V gene are MNHEY and SVGAGI. The CDR3 nucleotides read TGTGCCAGCAGTTACGGAGAGCGGGGCTACGAGCAGTACTTC. Encoded protein: CASSYGERGYEQYF.

The rearrangement uses TRBV5-1 and TRBJ2-2, with 8 bases matching TRBD2. J was trimmed by 7 bases and V by 6 bases; bases with no gene match: 14. The CDR3 extends over 16 amino acids. The V gene's germline CDR1 is SGHRS and CDR2 YFSETQ. Written as DNA, the CDR3 is TGCGCCAGCACCCCCGATGGCGGGGGGAGGGTCGGGGAGCTGTTTTTT. It is translated as CASTPDGGGRVGELFF. The entire variable domain, with the rest obtained from reference TRBV5-1 and TRBJ2-2, is as follows: KAGVTQTPRYLIKTRGQQVTLSCSPISGHRSVSWYQQTPGQGLQFLFEYFSETQRNKGNFPGRFSGRQFSNSRSEMNVSTLELGDSALYLCASTPDGGGRVGELFFGEGSRLTVL.

As DNA, the CDR3 is TGTGCCACCAGCAGAGCGAAAGAGACCCAGTACTTC. It translates to CATSRAKETQYF. The chain couples TRBV15 to TRBJ2-5; no reliable D call. The CDR3 consists of 12 residues. The V gene lost 1 base and the J gene lost 3 bases, with 3 bases spanning the gap. CDR1 is LNHNV and CDR2 is YYDKDF in the germline V gene (reference sequence).

DNA of the CDR3: TGTGCCAGCAAGTACGTCAGCTCCTACAATGAGCAGTTCTTC. Translating gives CASKYVSSYNEQFF. The chain carries TRBV6-5 and TRBJ2-1; no clear D gene. Trimming took off 7 bases at V and 0 bases at J, with 10 bases between the two ends. There are 14 residues in the CDR3. Germline V gene lookup returns CDR1 MNHEY and CDR2 SVGAGI.

This chain links TRBV27 with TRBJ1-1; D unclear. This CDR3 region has 13 residues. The V gene lost 3 bases and the J gene lost 1 base, with 6 bases spanning the gap. Germline CDR1 MNHEY, CDR2 SMNVEV (reference sequence). In nucleotides, the CDR3 is TGTGCCAGCAGTTTCGATGAGAACACTGAAGCTTTCTTT. Protein sequence: CASSFDENTEAFF.

The rearrangement uses TRBV7-2 and TRBJ1-1, with TRBD1 identical over 7 bases. CDR1 and CDR2 (germline): SGHTA, FQGNSA. V lost 4 bases to trimming and J lost 7 bases; unmatched junction nucleotides: 6. The CDR3 consists of 13 residues. In nucleotides, the CDR3 is TGTGCCAGCAGCTCCCAACAGGGGAATGAAGCTTTCTTT. This encodes CASSSQQGNEAFF.

This sequence joins TRBV6-5 and TRBJ1-1; 7 bases map to TRBD1. CDR3 size: 13 residues. Germline trimming cut 2 bases from V and 5 bases from J; bases unmatched to any gene: 2. CDR1 is MNHEY and CDR2 is SVGAGI in the germline V gene. The CDR3, as DNA: TGTGCCAGCAGTTACGCCAGGGGGACTGAAGCTTTCTTT. It is translated as CASSYARGTEAFF.

The rearrangement joins TRBV6-1 to TRBJ2-5; D not certain. CDR3 length equals 14 residues. In germline, CDR1 is MNHNS, CDR2 SASEGT. Trimming took off 2 bases at V and 9 bases at J, with 16 bases between the two ends. CDR3 amino acids: CASSERVSSSAQYF. The CDR3 DNA reads as TGTGCCAGCAGTGAAAGGGTCTCTTCGTCAGCCCAGTACTTC.

The table lists this clone with a count of one. The genes are TRBV6-5 and TRBJ1-2; a weak D match, TRBD1 (5 bases). The germline V gene encodes CDR1 MNHEY and CDR2 SVGAGI. This CDR3 has 13 amino acids. The V end was cut by 2 bases, the J end by 4 bases, with 8 bases between. Here the CDR3 DNA reads TGTGCCAGCAGTTACGACAGTAGCTATGGCTACACCTTC. This gives the protein CASSYDSSYGYTF.